This TCR beta chain was sequenced for a study of CD8 T cells in ankylosing spondylitis. Germline values: CDR1 SQVTM, CDR2 ANQGSEA. The CDR3 runs to 13 residues. V lost 7 bases, J lost 1 base, and 14 bases lay in between. Each CDR3 protein gets one entry after TCRdb re-called the 5' RACE reads with MiXCR. The table shows about 130,000 distinct CDR3 sequences, with roughly 7.3% occurring only once. Material: blood, either unsorted or a sorted T cell fraction (not recorded which). This TCR was recovered from a male donor with ankylosing spondylitis or in good health (not recorded which). The rearrangement links TRBV29-1 to TRBJ2-7; possibly TRBD1 for D (5 bases). CDR3 region: CSGGRGPSYEQYF. For the CDR3, the DNA is TGCAGCGGGGGCCGTGGGCCTTCCTACGAGCAGTACTTC.